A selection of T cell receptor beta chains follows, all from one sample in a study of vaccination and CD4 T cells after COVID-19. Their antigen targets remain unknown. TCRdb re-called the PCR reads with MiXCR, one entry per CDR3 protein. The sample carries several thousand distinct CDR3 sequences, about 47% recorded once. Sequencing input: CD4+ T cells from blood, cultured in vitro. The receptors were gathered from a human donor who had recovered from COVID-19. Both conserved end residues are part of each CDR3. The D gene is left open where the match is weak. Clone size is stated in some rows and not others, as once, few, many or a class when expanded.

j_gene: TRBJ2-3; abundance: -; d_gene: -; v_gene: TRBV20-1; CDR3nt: TGCAGTGCTAGAGATCCCAGGTCTAGCACAGATACGCAGTATTTT; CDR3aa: CSARDPRSSTDTQYF
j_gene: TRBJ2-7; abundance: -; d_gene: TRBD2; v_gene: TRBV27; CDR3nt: TGTGCCAGCAGTCTAGCGGGAGGGCCCCTCTGGCAGTACTTC; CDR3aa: CASSLAGGPLWQYF
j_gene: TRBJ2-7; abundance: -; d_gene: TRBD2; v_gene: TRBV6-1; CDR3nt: TGTGCCAGCAGAGGCGGGGGGGTGGGGCAGTACTTC; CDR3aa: CASRGGGVGQYF
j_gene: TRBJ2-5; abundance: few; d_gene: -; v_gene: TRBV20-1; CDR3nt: TGCAGTGCTAGAGATGTAACCGTCTTGTGGGAGACCCAGTACTTC; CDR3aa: CSARDVTVLWETQYF
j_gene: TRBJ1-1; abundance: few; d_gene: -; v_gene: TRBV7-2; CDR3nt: TGTGCCAGCAGCTTCAGGGGTTACACTGAAGCTTTCTTT; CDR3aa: CASSFRGYTEAFF
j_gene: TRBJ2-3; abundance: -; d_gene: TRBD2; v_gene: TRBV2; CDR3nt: TGTGCCGCCGCTCGCGGGAGCGGGGCGGATACGCAGTATTTT; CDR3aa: CAAARGSGADTQYF
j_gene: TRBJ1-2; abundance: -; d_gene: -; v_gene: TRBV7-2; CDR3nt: TGTGCCAGCAGCCTTCGGACTTATGGCTACACCTTC; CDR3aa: CASSLRTYGYTF
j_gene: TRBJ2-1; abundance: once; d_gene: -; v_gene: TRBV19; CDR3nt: TGTGCCAGTAGCCTACGGGGGACAACTCACAATGAGCAGTTCTTC; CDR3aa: CASSLRGTTHNEQFF
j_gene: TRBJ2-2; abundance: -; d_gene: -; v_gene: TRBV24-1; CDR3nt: TGTGCCACCAGTAGGGGCGTCGGGGAGCTGTTTTTT; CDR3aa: CATSRGVGELFF
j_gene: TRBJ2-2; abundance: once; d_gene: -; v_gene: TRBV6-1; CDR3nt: TGTGCCAGCAGTACTACCGGGGAGCTGTTTTTT; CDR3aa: CASSTTGELFF
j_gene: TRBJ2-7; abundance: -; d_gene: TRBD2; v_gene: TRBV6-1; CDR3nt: TGTGCCAGCAGTGAAGAAAGTTTGAGCGGGAGGGCCTACGAGCAGTACTTC; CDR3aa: CASSEESLSGRAYEQYF
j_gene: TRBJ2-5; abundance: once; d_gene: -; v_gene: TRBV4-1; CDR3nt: TGCGCCAGCAGCCAAGTAAACGAACAAGAGACCCAGTACTTC; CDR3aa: CASSQVNEQETQYF
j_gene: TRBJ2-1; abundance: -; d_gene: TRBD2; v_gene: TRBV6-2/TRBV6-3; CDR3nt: TGTGCCAGCAGTTCCAGATCCTTAGCGGGATCGGGAAATGAGCAGTTCTTC; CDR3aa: CASSSRSLAGSGNEQFF
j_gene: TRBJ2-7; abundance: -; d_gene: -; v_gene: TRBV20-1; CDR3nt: TGCAGTGCGCCTTTAACGGGCGAGCAGTACTTC; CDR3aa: CSAPLTGEQYF
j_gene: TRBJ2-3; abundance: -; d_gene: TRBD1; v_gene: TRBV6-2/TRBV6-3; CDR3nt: TGTGCCAGCAGGGAGGACAGGGGAGGAGATACGCAGTATTTT; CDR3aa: CASREDRGGDTQYF
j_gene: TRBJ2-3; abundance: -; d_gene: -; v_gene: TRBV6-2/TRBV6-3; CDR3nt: TGTGCCAGCCTTAAAGCCCCAGATACGCAGTATTTT; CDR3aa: CASLKAPDTQYF